A single sample is the source of the 5 T cell receptor beta chains below, sequenced in a study of T cell responses to AZD1222 COVID-19 vaccine. Libraries were prepared by immunoSEQ multiplex PCR; TCRdb keeps only in-frame clonotypes and omits some of them. The repertoire has some 31,000 clones, around 87% of them found once; the top ten carry roughly 15%. The sample in question was peripheral blood, obtained 28 days after the second AZD1222 dose. Receptors originate from an adult who received the AZD1222 COVID-19 vaccine.

The CDR3 is CASSLAGTSGGKSSYEQYF. CDR3 DNA sequence: TGTGCCAGCAGCTTAGCCGGGACTAGCGGGGGAAAGAGCTCCTACGAGCAGTACTTC. V is TRBV7-2 and J is TRBJ2-7; TRBD2 agrees at 14 bases. Per germline, CDR1 SGHTA and CDR2 FQGNSA. This CDR3 has 19 residues. V trimming: 0 bases; J trimming: 0 bases; junction bases outside the gene matches: 7.

The chain uses TRBV5-1 and TRBJ2-5, with TRBD2 matching over 8 bases. CDR3 length: 13 amino acids. V lost 4 bases and J lost 3; bases outside the gene matches: 2. Germline V gives CDR1 SGHRS, CDR2 YFSETQ. The CDR3 bases are TGCGCCAGCAGCAAAGCGGGGGAAGAGACCCAGTACTTC. Amino acids: CASSKAGEETQYF.

The V gene is TRBV5-4, the J gene TRBJ1-3, with D uncertain. V was cut by 0 bases and J by 0 bases, with 7 bases left in between. The germline V gene encodes CDR1 SGHNT and CDR2 YYREEE (reference sequence). The length of the CDR3 is 15 residues. This CDR3 reads CASSLGFSSGNTIYF. CDR3 nucleotide sequence: TGTGCCAGCAGCTTGGGGTTTAGCTCTGGAAACACCATATATTTT.

The V and J genes are TRBV7-2 and TRBJ1-5, with TRBD1 matching 8 bases. The V gene end was trimmed by 2 bases and the J gene end by 7 bases; junction bases not matched to a gene: 13. This CDR3 contains 17 residues. The germline V gene encodes CDR1 SGHTA and CDR2 FQGNSA. The CDR3 DNA is TGTGCCAGCAGCTTATCACCTTATAGGACAGGGAACCAGCCCCAGCATTTT. Translating gives CASSLSPYRTGNQPQHF.

This chain uses TRBV4-2 with TRBJ2-7, with D hard to call. V lost 3 bases to trimming and J lost 5 bases, with 11 bases between them. Germline V gene lookup returns CDR1 LGHNA and CDR2 YNFKEQ. The CDR3 contains 13 residues. In DNA, the CDR3 is TGTGCCAGCAGCCACTGGGTTGGGGACGAGCAGTACTTC. This sequence encodes CASSHWVGDEQYF.